The subject of this entry is one T cell receptor beta chain. As yet, its antigen is unknown. The data derive from a study of CD8 T cells in ankylosing spondylitis. Study-level points and caveats: Earlier authors reported some of these motif variants in reactive arthritis synovial fluid and blood. A TCR beta motif of fewer than ten highly homologous variants seemed to mark ankylosing spondylitis blood.

MiXCR, run by TCRdb on the 5' RACE reads, gives a single entry per CDR3 protein. Altogether 100,000 to 150,000 distinct CDR3 sequences are present, 17% being singletons, with the ten largest covering around a third. Trimming cost V 2 bases and J 0 bases, with 8 bases left between them. The V gene's germline CDR1 is LNHNV and CDR2 YYDKDF (reference sequence). There are 14 residues in the CDR3. The TCR sequence derives from a male donor with ankylosing spondylitis. Sequencing was done on a sample of blood, either unsorted or a sorted T cell fraction (not recorded which). The chain uses TRBV15 and TRBJ2-7; the D gene is possibly TRBD1 (5 bases). This chain's CDR3 is CATSRQTVSYEQYF. CDR3 bases: TGTGCCACCAGCAGACAGACAGTCTCCTACGAGCAGTACTTC.